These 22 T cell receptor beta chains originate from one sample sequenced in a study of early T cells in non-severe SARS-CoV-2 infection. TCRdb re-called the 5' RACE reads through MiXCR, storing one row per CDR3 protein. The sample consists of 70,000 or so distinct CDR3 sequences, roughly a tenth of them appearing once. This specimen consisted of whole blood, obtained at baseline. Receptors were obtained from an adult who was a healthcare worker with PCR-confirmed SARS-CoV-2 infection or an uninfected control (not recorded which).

The CDR3 region is CASSLGVSVEQYF. The DNA of the CDR3 is TGTGCCAGCAGCTTGGGAGTAAGCGTCGAGCAGTACTTC. The rearrangement joins TRBV11-2 to TRBJ2-7, with D maybe TRBD2 (5 bases). The CDR3 spans 13 residues. Trimming stripped 3 bases from V and 6 bases from J, with 12 bases between. Germline V gives CDR1 SGHAT, CDR2 FQNNGV. Filled out from reference TRBV11-2 and TRBJ2-7, the complete variable domain reads EAGVAQSPRYKIIEKRQSVAFWCNPISGHATLYWYQQILGQGPKLLIQFQNNGVVDDSQLPKDRFSAERLKGVDSTLKIQPAKLEDSAVYLCASSLGVSVEQYFGPGTRLTVT.

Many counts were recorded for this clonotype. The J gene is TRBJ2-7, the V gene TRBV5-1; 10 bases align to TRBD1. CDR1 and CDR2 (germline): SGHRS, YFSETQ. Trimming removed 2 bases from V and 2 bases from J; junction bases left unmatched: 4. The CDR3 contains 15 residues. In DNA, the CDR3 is TGCGCCAGCAGCTTACAGGGACAGGGGACCTACGAGCAGTACTTC. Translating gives CASSLQGQGTYEQYF.

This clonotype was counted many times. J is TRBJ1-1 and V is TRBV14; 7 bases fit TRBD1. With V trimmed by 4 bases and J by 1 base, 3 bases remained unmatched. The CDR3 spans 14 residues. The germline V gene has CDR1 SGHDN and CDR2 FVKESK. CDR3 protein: CASSPGQTNTEAFF. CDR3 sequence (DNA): TGTGCCAGCAGCCCGGGACAGACGAACACTGAAGCTTTCTTT.

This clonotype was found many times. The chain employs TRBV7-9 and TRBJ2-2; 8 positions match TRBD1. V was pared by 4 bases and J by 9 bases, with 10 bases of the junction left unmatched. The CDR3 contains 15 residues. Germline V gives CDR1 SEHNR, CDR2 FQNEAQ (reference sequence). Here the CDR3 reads CASSSWTGNSRELFF. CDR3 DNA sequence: TGTGCCAGCAGCTCCTGGACAGGGAACTCCCGGGAGCTGTTTTTT.

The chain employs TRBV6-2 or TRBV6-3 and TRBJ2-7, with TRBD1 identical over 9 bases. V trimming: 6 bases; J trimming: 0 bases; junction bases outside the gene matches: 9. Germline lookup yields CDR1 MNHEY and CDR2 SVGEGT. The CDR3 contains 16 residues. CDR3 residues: CASSKAGQGLSYEQYF. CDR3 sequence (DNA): TGTGCCAGCAGCAAGGCGGGACAGGGCCTCTCCTACGAGCAGTACTTC.

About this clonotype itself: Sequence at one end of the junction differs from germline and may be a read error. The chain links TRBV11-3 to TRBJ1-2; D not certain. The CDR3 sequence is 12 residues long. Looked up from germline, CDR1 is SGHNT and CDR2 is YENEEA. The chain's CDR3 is CASSYARYGYSF. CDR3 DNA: TGTGCCAGCAGCTACGCACGGTATGGCTACTCCTTC.

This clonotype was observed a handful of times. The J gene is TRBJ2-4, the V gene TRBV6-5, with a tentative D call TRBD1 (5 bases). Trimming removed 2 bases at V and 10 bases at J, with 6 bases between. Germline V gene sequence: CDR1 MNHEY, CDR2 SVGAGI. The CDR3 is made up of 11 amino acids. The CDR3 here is CASSYQGIQYF. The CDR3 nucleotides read TGTGCCAGCAGTTACCAGGGAATTCAGTACTTC.

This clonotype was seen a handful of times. CDR3: CASTSGNTGELFF. CDR3 coding DNA: TGCGCCAGTACCTCCGGGAACACCGGGGAGCTGTTTTTT. The V gene is TRBV5-1, the J gene TRBJ2-2; D unclear. The CDR3 has 13 amino acids. The V gene's germline CDR1 is SGHRS and CDR2 YFSETQ. V gave up 8 bases and J gave up 1 base, with 9 bases separating them.

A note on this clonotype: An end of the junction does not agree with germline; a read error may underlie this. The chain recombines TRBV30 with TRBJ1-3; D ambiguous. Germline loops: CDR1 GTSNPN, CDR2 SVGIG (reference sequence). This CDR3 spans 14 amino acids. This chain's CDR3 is CARSERGSGNTIYF. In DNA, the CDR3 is TGTGCCCGGAGTGAAAGAGGCAGCGGAAACACCATATATTTT. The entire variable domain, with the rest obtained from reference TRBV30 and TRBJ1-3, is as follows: SQTIHQWPATLVQPVGSPLSLECTVEGTSNPNLYWYRQAAGRGLQLLFYSVGIGQISSEVPQNLSASRPQDRQFILSSKKLLLSDSGFYLCARSERGSGNTIYFGEGSWLTVV.

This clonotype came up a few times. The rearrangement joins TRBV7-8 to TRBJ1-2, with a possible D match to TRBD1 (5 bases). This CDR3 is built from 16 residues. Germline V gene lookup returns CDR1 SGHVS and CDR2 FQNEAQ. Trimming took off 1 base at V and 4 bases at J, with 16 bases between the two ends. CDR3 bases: TGTGCCAGCAGCTTAGAGGTGGGAGGGGCGGGCTATGGCTACACCTTC. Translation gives CASSLEVGGAGYGYTF.

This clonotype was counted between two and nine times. CDR3 DNA sequence: TGTGCCAGCAGCTTGCTCGGGAGGCAAGAGACCCAGTACTTC. Its translation: CASSLLGRQETQYF. The chain joins TRBV5-6 to TRBJ2-5; TRBD2 aligns across 7 bases. This CDR3 has 14 amino acids. V gave up 1 base and J gave up 2 bases; unmatched junction bases: 2. CDR1 is SGHDT, CDR2 YYEEEE, per germline.

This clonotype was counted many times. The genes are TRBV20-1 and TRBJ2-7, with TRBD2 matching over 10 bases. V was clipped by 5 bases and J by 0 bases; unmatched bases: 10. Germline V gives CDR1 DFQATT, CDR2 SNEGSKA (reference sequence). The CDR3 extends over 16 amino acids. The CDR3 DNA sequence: TGCAGTGCTGGGGAGACTAGCGGGTCGTACTCCTACGAGCAGTACTTC. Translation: CSAGETSGSYSYEQYF.

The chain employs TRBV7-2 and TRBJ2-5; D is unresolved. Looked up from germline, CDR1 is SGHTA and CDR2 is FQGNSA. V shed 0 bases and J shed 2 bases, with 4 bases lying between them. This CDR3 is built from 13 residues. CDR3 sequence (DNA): TGTGCCAGCAGCTTAGCCCGTCAAGAGACCCAGTACTTC. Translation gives CASSLARQETQYF.

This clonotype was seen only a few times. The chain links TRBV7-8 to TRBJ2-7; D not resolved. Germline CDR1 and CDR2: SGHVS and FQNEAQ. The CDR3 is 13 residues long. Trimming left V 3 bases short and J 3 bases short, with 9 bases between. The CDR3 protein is CASSFRRDYEQYF. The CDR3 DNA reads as TGTGCCAGCAGCTTCAGGAGAGACTACGAGCAGTACTTC.

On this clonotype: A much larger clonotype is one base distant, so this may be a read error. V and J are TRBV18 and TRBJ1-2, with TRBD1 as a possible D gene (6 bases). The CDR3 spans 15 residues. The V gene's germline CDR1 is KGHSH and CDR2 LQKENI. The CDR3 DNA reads TGTACCAGCTCCCGGGACACCCGCGTCGACTATGGCTACACCTTC. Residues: CTSSRDTRVDYGYTF.

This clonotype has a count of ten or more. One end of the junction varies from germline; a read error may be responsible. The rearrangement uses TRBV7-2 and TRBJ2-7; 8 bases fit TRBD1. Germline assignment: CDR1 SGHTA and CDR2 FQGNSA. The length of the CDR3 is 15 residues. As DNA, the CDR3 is TGTGCCAGCAGCTTAGGGGGACAGGCCGCCTATGAGCAGTACTTC. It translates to CASSLGGQAAYEQYF.

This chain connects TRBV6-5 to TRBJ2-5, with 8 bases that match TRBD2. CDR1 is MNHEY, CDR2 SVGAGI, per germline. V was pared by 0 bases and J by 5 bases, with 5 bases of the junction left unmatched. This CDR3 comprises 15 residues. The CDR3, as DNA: TGTGCCAGCAGTTACTCGCGGGGGGAGCGGGAGACCCAGTACTTC. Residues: CASSYSRGERETQYF.

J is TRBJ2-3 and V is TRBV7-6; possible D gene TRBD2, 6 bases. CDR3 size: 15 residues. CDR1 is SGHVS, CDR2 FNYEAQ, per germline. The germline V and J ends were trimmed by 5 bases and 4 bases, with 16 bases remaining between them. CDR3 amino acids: CASSPRASAADTQYF. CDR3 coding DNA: TGTGCCAGCAGCCCAAGGGCTAGCGCCGCAGATACGCAGTATTTT.

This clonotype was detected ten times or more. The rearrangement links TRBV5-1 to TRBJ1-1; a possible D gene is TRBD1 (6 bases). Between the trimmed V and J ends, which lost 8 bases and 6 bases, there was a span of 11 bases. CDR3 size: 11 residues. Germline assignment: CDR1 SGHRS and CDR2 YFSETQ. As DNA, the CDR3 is TGCGCCAGTACCTCAGGGGCTGAAGCTTTCTTT. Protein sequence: CASTSGAEAFF.

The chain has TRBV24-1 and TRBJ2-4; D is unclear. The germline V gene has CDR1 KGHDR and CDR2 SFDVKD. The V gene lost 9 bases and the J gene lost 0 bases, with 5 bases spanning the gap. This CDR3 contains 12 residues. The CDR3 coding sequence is TGTGCCACCCGATTAGCCAAAAACATTCAGTACTTC. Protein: CATRLAKNIQYF.

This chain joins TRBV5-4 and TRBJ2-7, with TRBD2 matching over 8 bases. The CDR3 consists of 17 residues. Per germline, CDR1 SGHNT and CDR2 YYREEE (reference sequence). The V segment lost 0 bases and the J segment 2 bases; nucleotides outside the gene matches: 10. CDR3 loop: CASSLGLATQGTYEQYF. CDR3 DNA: TGTGCCAGCAGCTTGGGACTAGCGACTCAGGGGACCTACGAGCAGTACTTC.

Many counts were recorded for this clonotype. The CDR3 nucleotides are TGCGCCAGCAGCCAAGACAGGCACAATGGCTACACCTTC. Amino acid sequence: CASSQDRHNGYTF. The chain has TRBV4-1 and TRBJ1-2; the D is unclear. Trimming took off 0 bases at V and 6 bases at J, with 8 bases between the two ends. The CDR3 contains 13 residues. CDR1 and CDR2 from the germline V gene are MGHRA and YSYEKL.